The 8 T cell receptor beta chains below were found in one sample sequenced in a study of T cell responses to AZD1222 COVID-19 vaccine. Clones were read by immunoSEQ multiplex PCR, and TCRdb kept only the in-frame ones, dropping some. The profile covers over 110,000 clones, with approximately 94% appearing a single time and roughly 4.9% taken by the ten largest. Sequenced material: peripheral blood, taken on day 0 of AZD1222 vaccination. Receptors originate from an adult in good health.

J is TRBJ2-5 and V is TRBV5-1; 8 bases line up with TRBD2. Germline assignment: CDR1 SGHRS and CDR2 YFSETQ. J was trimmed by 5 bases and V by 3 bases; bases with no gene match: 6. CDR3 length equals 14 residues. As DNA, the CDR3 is TGCGCCAGCAGCTCTAGCGGGTCCCGGGAGACCCAGTACTTC. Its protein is CASSSSGSRETQYF.

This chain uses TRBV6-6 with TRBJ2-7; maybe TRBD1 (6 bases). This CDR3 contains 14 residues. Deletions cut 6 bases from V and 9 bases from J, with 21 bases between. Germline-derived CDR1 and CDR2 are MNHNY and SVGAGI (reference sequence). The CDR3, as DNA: TGTGCCAGCAGCTACAGGGCTGGGGGTAGGGGGCAGTACTTC. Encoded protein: CASSYRAGGRGQYF.

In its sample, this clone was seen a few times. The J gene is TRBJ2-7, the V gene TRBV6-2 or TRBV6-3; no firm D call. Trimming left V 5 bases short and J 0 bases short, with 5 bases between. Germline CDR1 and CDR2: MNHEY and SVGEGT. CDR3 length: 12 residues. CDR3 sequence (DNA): TGTGCCAGCAGTCACAGCTCCTACGAGCAGTACTTC. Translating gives CASSHSSYEQYF.

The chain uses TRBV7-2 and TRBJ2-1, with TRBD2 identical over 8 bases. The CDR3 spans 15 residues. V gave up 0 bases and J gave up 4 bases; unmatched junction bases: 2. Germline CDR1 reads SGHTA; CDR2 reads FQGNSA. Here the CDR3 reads CASSLASGDYNEQFF. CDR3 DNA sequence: TGTGCCAGCAGCTTAGCTAGCGGGGATTACAATGAGCAGTTCTTC.

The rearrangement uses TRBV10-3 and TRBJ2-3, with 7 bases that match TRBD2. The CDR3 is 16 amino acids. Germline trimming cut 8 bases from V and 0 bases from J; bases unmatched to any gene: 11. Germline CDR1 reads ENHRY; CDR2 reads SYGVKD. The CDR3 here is CAIGSLAETSTDTQYF. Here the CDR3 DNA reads TGTGCCATCGGCTCCCTAGCGGAGACTAGCACAGATACGCAGTATTTT.

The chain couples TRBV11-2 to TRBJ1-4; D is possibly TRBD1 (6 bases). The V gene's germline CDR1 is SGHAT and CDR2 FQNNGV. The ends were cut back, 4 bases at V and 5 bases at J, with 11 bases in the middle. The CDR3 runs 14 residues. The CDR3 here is CASSSGVANEKLFF. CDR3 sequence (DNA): TGTGCCAGCAGCTCAGGGGTCGCCAATGAAAAACTGTTTTTT.

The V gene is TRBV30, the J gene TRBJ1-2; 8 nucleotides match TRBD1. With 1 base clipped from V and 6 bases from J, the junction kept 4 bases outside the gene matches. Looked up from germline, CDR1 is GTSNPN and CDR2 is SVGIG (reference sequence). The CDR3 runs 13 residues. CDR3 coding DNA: TGTGCCTGGAGTGATGGACAGGGTCATGGCTACACCTTC. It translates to CAWSDGQGHGYTF.

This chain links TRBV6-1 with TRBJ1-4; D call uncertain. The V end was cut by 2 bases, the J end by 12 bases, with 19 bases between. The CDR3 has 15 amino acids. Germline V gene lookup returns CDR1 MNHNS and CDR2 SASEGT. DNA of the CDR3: TGTGCCAGCAGTGAACCCCCATTTGTTCGGGTGGAACTGTTTTTT. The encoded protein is CASSEPPFVRVELFF.